This TCR beta chain was profiled in a study of response to subunit inactivated influenza vaccine. Germline assignment: CDR1 SGHVS and CDR2 FNYEAQ. V lost 0 bases to trimming and J lost 6 bases, with 22 bases between them. The CDR3 is 18 residues long. In regard to this clonotype: Antigen: not known.

TCRdb processed the RT-PCR reads anew with MiXCR; each CDR3 protein has one entry. The data contain around 710,000 distinct CDR3 sequences, around 13% of them seen just once; the ten biggest clones take up 5.5% to 8%. General study findings and limits: Researchers suggested that each seasonal influenza vaccination recruits few new T cells.

The material sequenced was PBMCs from blood, taken 14 to 15 days before vaccination. The sequence was obtained from a man aged 50 to 60 who received an inactivated influenza vaccine. The chain recombines TRBV7-6 with TRBJ2-3; D perhaps matches TRBD2 (6 bases). DNA of the CDR3: TGTGCCAGCAGCTTAGCGGGGGGATGGGGAGTTCCCTCCGATACGCAGTATTTT. Translating it yields CASSLAGGWGVPSDTQYF.